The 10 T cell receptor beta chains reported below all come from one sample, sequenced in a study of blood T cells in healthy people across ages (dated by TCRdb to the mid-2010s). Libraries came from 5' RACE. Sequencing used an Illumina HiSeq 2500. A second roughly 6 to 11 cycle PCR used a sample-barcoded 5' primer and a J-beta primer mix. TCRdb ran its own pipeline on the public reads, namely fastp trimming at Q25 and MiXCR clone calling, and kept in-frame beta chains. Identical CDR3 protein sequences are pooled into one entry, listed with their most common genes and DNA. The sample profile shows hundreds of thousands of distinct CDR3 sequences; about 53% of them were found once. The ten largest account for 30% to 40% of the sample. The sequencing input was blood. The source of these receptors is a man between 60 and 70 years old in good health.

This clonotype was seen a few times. The CDR3 nucleotides are TGTGCCAGCAGCCTCCCCCGAGGACTGCCCCCCGAGACCCAGTACTTC. It codes for CASSLPRGLPPETQYF. The chain links TRBV7-2 to TRBJ2-5, with D maybe TRBD2 (5 bases). CDR1 is SGHTA, CDR2 FQGNSA, per germline. There are 16 residues in the CDR3. Trimming stripped 5 bases from V and 5 bases from J, with 21 bases between.

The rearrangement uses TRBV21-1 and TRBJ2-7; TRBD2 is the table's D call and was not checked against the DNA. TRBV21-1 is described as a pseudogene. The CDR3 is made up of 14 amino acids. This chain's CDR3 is CASSNRTACYEQYF. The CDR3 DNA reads TGTGCCAGCAGTAACCGGACGGCCTGTTACGAGCAGTACTTC.

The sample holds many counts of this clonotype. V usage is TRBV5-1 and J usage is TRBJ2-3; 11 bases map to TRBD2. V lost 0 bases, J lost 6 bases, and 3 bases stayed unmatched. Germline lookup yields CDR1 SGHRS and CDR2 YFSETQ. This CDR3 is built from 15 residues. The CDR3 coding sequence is TGCGCCAGCAGCTTGGTAGCGGGGGGGCCCGATACGCAGTATTTT. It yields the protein CASSLVAGGPDTQYF.

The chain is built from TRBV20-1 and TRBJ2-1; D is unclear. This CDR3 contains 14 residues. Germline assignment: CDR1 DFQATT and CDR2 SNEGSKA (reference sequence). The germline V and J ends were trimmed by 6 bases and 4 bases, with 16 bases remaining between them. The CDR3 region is CSALDPPGYNEQFF. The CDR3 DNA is TGCAGTGCCTTGGACCCCCCCGGTTACAATGAGCAGTTCTTC.

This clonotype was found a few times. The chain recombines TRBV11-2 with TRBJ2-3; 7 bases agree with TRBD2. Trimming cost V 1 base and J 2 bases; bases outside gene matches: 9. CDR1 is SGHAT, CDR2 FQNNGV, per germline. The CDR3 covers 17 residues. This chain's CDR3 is CASSLVGSGISTDTQYF. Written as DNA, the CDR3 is TGTGCCAGCAGCTTAGTGGGCAGCGGGATTTCCACAGATACGCAGTATTTT.

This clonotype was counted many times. Here the CDR3 reads CATSETGIGANEQFF. CDR3 coding DNA: TGTGCCACCAGTGAAACAGGGATTGGGGCCAATGAGCAGTTCTTC. The chain joins TRBV24-1 to TRBJ2-1; maybe TRBD1 (6 bases). CDR1 is KGHDR, CDR2 SFDVKD, per germline. The V end was cut by 4 bases, the J end by 6 bases, with 15 bases between. CDR3 size: 15 residues.

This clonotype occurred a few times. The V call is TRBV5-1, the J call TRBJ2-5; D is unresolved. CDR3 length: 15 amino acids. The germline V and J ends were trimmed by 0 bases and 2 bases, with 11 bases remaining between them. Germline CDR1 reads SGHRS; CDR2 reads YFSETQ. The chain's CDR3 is CASSLGTGLQETQYF. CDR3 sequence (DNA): TGCGCCAGCAGCTTGGGGACGGGTCTACAAGAGACCCAGTACTTC.

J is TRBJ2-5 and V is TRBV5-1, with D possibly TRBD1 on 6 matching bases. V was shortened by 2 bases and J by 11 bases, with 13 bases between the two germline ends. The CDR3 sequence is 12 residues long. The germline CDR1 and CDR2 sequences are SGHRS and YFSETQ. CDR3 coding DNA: TGCGCCAGCAGCTTACAGGGAGTGGAGCAGTACTTC. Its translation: CASSLQGVEQYF.

The CDR3 spells CASSLSGSGTDTQYF. CDR3 sequence (DNA): TGTGCCAGCAGTTTATCAGGGTCGGGCACAGATACGCAGTATTTT. The genes are TRBV28 and TRBJ2-3; a possible D gene is TRBD1 (5 bases). The length of the CDR3 is 15 residues. Germline V gives CDR1 MDHEN, CDR2 SYDVKM. Trimming cost V 1 base and J 1 base, with 9 bases left between them.

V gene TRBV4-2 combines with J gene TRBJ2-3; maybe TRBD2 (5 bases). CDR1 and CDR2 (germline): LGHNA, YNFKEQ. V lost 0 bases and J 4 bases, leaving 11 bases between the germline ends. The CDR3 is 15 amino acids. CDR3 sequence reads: CASSQDVASADTQYF. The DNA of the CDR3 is TGTGCCAGCAGCCAAGATGTAGCGAGCGCAGATACGCAGTATTTT.